These T cell receptor beta chains were read from a single sample in a study of T cell changes during pregnancy in multiple sclerosis. The protocol was immunoSEQ multiplex PCR, while the TCRdb copy is restricted to in-frame clones and leaves out a portion. The table includes approximately 71,000 clones, roughly 92% detected once. This specimen consisted of peripheral blood, obtained in the third trimester of pregnancy. Receptors were obtained from a female donor with multiple sclerosis, enrolled in a pregnancy study. Each CDR3 is given with its conserved first and last residue. D genes are given only for firm matches. A row's size may be missing; if present it is once, few, many or a size class.

d_gene	abundance	v_gene	j_gene	CDR3aa	CDR3nt
NA	NA	TRBV11-1	TRBJ2-7	CASSQNARIHEQYF	TGTGCCAGCAGCCAGAACGCTAGGATTCACGAGCAGTACTTC
NA	NA	TRBV28	TRBJ2-2	CASTQAPYRVAGELFF	TGTGCCAGCACCCAAGCGCCGTACAGGGTCGCCGGGGAGCTGTTTTTT
NA	NA	TRBV14	TRBJ2-5	CASSQESGWGRETQYF	TGTGCCAGCAGCCAAGAGTCAGGGTGGGGTCGAGAGACCCAGTACTTC
NA	once	TRBV5-1	TRBJ2-7	CASSLFSGASYEQYF	TGCGCCAGCAGCTTGTTCAGCGGAGCCTCCTACGAGCAGTACTTC
TRBD2	NA	TRBV4-2	TRBJ2-1	CASSQSGLAGSYNEQFF	TGTGCCAGCAGCCAGTCGGGACTAGCGGGATCCTACAATGAGCAGTTCTTC
TRBD1	once	TRBV14	TRBJ2-7	CASSRGQGAPYEQYF	TGTGCCAGCAGCCGCGGACAGGGTGCCCCCTACGAGCAGTACTTC
TRBD1	medium-sized	TRBV11-2	TRBJ1-2	CASSFGQGDGYTF	TGTGCCAGCAGCTTCGGACAGGGGGATGGCTACACCTTC
NA	NA	TRBV5-6	TRBJ2-3	CASSSQGWDTQYF	TGTGCCAGCAGCTCACAGGGTTGGGATACGCAGTATTTT
TRBD1	once	TRBV14	TRBJ1-1	CASSPGQGRGAFF	TGTGCCAGCAGCCCCGGACAGGGTAGAGGTGCTTTCTTT
NA	once	TRBV7-2	TRBJ2-2	CASSYQQANTGELFF	TGTGCCAGCAGTTACCAACAGGCGAACACCGGGGAGCTGTTTTTT
TRBD1	NA	TRBV30	TRBJ1-5	CAWSVTGEQPQHF	TGTGCCTGGAGTGTTACAGGGGAGCAGCCCCAGCATTTT
TRBD2	NA	TRBV27	TRBJ2-7	CASSPSRLAGGYEQYF	TGTGCCAGCAGTCCGTCGCGACTAGCGGGAGGATACGAGCAGTACTTC
TRBD2	NA	TRBV27	TRBJ2-1	CASSSQREGLDNEQFF	TGTGCCAGCAGTTCCCAACGGGAGGGCCTCGACAATGAGCAGTTCTTC